Listed here are 6 T cell receptor beta chains from one sample, sequenced in a study of blood T cell repertoires in COVID-19. Assay: immunoSEQ multiplex PCR; the TCRdb copy retains only in-frame clones and omits some. Among about 74,000 clones listed, approximately 80% were seen once. The sample was peripheral blood. The receptors stem from a human donor in a cohort sampled during active COVID-19.

V gene TRBV12-3 or TRBV12-4 combines with J gene TRBJ2-1; 10 nucleotides line up with TRBD2. With V trimmed by 6 bases and J by 14 bases, 7 bases remained unmatched. CDR3 size: 12 residues. In DNA form, the CDR3 reads TGTGCCAGCAGCCCACAGCGGGGGGGGGAGTTCTTC. Residues: CASSPQRGGEFF.

This chain connects TRBV19 to TRBJ2-7; 10 bases are shared with TRBD2. This CDR3 region has 12 residues. The junction had 7 bases not matched to a gene; V was cut back by 8 bases and J by 9 bases. CDR1 LNHDA and CDR2 SQIVND come from the germline V gene (reference sequence). CDR3 in amino acids: CASSLAGELQYF. Here the CDR3 DNA reads TGTGCCAGTTCCCTAGCGGGAGAATTGCAGTACTTC.

The table lists this clone with a count of one. V usage is TRBV7-2 and J usage is TRBJ2-1, with 10 bases identical to TRBD2. The CDR3 length is 16 residues. In germline, CDR1 is SGHTA, CDR2 FQGNSA. V shed 2 bases and J 4 bases; nucleotides not matched to a gene: 5. The CDR3 sequence: CASSLSFSGGYNEQFF. For the CDR3, the DNA is TGTGCCAGCAGCTTAAGTTTTAGCGGGGGGTACAATGAGCAGTTCTTC.

The CDR3 DNA follows: TGTGCCAGCCAACAGGGGTCCGCCTACGAGCAGTACTTC. Protein sequence: CASQQGSAYEQYF. The chain employs TRBV27 and TRBJ2-7, with 7 nucleotides matching TRBD1. The CDR3 contains 13 residues. The J segment lost 2 bases and the V segment lost 8 bases, leaving 6 bases of the junction unmatched. The germline V gene encodes CDR1 MNHEY and CDR2 SMNVEV (reference sequence).

The CDR3 nucleotides are TGTGCCAGCAAGGGGGACTCCTACGAGCAGTACTTC. This sequence encodes CASKGDSYEQYF. The chain is built from TRBV2 and TRBJ2-7; D might be TRBD1 (6 bases). CDR3 length: 12 amino acids. Looked up from germline, CDR1 is SNHLY and CDR2 is FYNNEI. Trimming took 7 bases from V and 0 from J, leaving 7 bases between them.

This chain uses TRBV7-2 with TRBJ2-3; 7 positions match TRBD2. Germline V CDR1 and CDR2: SGHTA, FQGNSA. V was pared by 0 bases and J by 0 bases, with 21 bases of the junction left unmatched. This CDR3 region has 22 residues. CDR3 residues: CASSLAGGPLVSLHGSTDTQYF. CDR3 bases: TGTGCCAGCAGCTTAGCGGGAGGGCCTCTGGTTTCGCTCCATGGGAGCACAGATACGCAGTATTTT.